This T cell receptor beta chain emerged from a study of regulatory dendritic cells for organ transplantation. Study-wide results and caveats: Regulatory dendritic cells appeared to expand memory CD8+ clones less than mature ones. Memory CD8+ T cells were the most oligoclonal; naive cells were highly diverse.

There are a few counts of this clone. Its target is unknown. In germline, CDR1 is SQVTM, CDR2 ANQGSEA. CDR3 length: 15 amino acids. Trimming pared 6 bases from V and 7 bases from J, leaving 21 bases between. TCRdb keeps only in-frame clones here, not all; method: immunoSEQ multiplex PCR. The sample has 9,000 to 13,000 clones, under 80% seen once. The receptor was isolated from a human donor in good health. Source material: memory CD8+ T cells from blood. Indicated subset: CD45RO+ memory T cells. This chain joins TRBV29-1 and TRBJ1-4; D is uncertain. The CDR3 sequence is CSVLVGGGVAEKLFF. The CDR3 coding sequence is TGCAGCGTCCTGGTGGGTGGTGGCGTGGCTGAAAAACTGTTTTTT.